This is a list of T cell receptor beta chains from one sample in a study of T cells in Graves' hyperthyroidism and ophthalmopathy. TCRdb reprocessed the multiplex PCR reads via MiXCR and lists one record per CDR3 protein. The repertoire holds a few hundred thousand distinct CDR3 sequences, with less than 20% as singletons. Source material: blood. These receptors came from a woman aged 18-29 years with Graves' hyperthyroidism. Each CDR3 is given with its conserved first and last residue.

v_gene: TRBV2
j_gene: TRBJ2-5
CDR3aa: CASSVGGKETQYF

v_gene: TRBV7-6
j_gene: TRBJ2-1
CDR3aa: CASSSGTGHYNEQFF

v_gene: TRBV5-1
j_gene: TRBJ1-2
CDR3aa: CASSPPQANYGYTF

v_gene: TRBV6-1
j_gene: TRBJ2-2
CDR3aa: CASSGRAVFPGELFF

v_gene: TRBV6-5
j_gene: TRBJ2-1
CDR3aa: CASSYGFEQFF

v_gene: TRBV4-1
j_gene: TRBJ2-7
CDR3aa: CASSQVPGMSYEQYF

v_gene: TRBV10-1
j_gene: TRBJ2-3
CDR3aa: CASSEWARDTQYF

v_gene: TRBV7-9
j_gene: TRBJ2-7
CDR3aa: CASRPSSTAPSSYEQYF

v_gene: TRBV7-9
j_gene: TRBJ1-1
CDR3aa: CASSRGRIANTEAFF

v_gene: TRBV4-3
j_gene: TRBJ1-2
CDR3aa: CASSQDLSRRLNYGYTF

v_gene: TRBV7-2
j_gene: TRBJ2-7
CDR3aa: CASGRGGGLSYEQYF

v_gene: TRBV11-3
j_gene: TRBJ2-1
CDR3aa: CASSLSGTGKQNEQFF

v_gene: TRBV7-9
j_gene: TRBJ2-1
CDR3aa: CASSLPGTSGRNEQFF

v_gene: TRBV7-9
j_gene: TRBJ2-1
CDR3aa: CASSLAAGTLEQFF

v_gene: TRBV9
j_gene: TRBJ2-1
CDR3aa: CASSARGEQFF

v_gene: TRBV2
j_gene: TRBJ1-2
CDR3aa: CASSDWGRDYGYTF

v_gene: TRBV19
j_gene: TRBJ2-3
CDR3aa: CASSIDRGVLTDTQYF

v_gene: TRBV29-1
j_gene: TRBJ1-2
CDR3aa: CSVSNNVWRLSYGYTF

v_gene: TRBV7-8
j_gene: TRBJ2-3
CDR3aa: CASSFTGPDTQYF

v_gene: TRBV24-1
j_gene: TRBJ2-5
CDR3aa: CATSVEGETQYF

v_gene: TRBV6-2/TRBV6-3
j_gene: TRBJ2-5
CDR3aa: CASRQPIQETQYF

v_gene: TRBV6-1
j_gene: TRBJ1-4
CDR3aa: CASSEAAAGVEKLFF

v_gene: TRBV28
j_gene: TRBJ1-1
CDR3aa: CASSLITSEAFF

v_gene: TRBV5-1
j_gene: TRBJ1-1
CDR3aa: CASSLVERGSTEAFF

v_gene: TRBV9
j_gene: TRBJ2-1
CDR3aa: CASSVNILAGDEQFF

v_gene: TRBV4-1
j_gene: TRBJ2-7
CDR3aa: CASSQTTGAPYEQYF

v_gene: TRBV11-1
j_gene: TRBJ1-2
CDR3aa: CASSYPGQGNGYTF

v_gene: TRBV28
j_gene: TRBJ1-1
CDR3aa: CASVGTENTEAFF

v_gene: TRBV28
j_gene: TRBJ2-1
CDR3aa: CASSPRTSGRATSYNEQFF

v_gene: TRBV6-5
j_gene: TRBJ2-5
CDR3aa: CASSYWGTGQETQYF

v_gene: TRBV4-1
j_gene: TRBJ1-2
CDR3aa: CASSQVEGIGYTF

v_gene: TRBV18
j_gene: TRBJ2-7
CDR3aa: CASSPRSPAGPGSYEQYF

v_gene: TRBV28
j_gene: TRBJ2-1
CDR3aa: CASSLFLGRAPAAYNEQFF

v_gene: TRBV5-5
j_gene: TRBJ2-1
CDR3aa: CASSLRDQAGVGDNEQFF

v_gene: TRBV28
j_gene: TRBJ2-3
CDR3aa: CASKDRVLDTQYF

v_gene: TRBV24-1
j_gene: TRBJ2-5
CDR3aa: CATSDSRGPIMAQYF

v_gene: TRBV20-1
j_gene: TRBJ2-3
CDR3aa: CSGRRAGPDTQYF

v_gene: TRBV5-1
j_gene: TRBJ2-5
CDR3aa: CASTTGGGETQYF

v_gene: TRBV15
j_gene: TRBJ2-5
CDR3aa: CATSRHFDQETQYF